This T cell receptor (beta chain) is drawn from a study of CD8+CD57+ T cells in acquired aplastic anemia. Study in general: Sorted CD4+ and CD8+ cells gave an average of approximately 3 ug of DNA.

There are a few counts of this clonotype. What it recognizes is unknown. Study-wide findings and caveats: The number of CD8+ CDR3 sequences shared by patients and controls was twenty-nine.

The use of genomic DNA as template underpinned the TCR beta VDJ and CDR3 profiling. TCRdb called the reads again in MiXCR, with one record for every CDR3 protein. The sample consists of some 170,000 distinct CDR3 sequences, 70% to 80% of them appearing once. Patients selected for sequencing had displayed CD8+CD57+ cell expansion by flow cytometry. With no exception, the patients had severe acquired aplastic anemia. Patients had received no therapy at the time of blood sampling. The CDR3 runs to 13 residues. In germline, CDR1 is DFQATT, CDR2 SNEGSKA (reference sequence). J gave up 3 bases and V 6 bases, and 6 bases lay outside the gene matches.

This clonotype was sampled from a human donor with aplastic anemia. Sequencing was carried out using sorted CD4+, CD8+, or CD8+CD57+ T cells (not recorded which) from PBMCs. This rearrangement joins TRBV20-1 to TRBJ2-5; TRBD1 matches at 8 bases. The CDR3 loop is CSAASQGEETQYF. Here the CDR3 DNA reads TGCAGTGCCGCCTCACAGGGGGAAGAGACCCAGTACTTC.